Following are 15 T cell receptor beta chains from one sample sequenced in a study of metastatic and nonmetastatic thyroid tumors. No patient received treatment before thyroid surgery. Via MiXCR, TCRdb re-called the PCR reads. The sample consists of 15,000 to 20,000 clones, 21% of them appearing once. Sequenced material: tumor tissue. The origin of the receptors is a female donor with papillary thyroid cancer or a benign thyroid nodule (not recorded which). Some clones in this sample may be carry-over from other donors' samples.

V and J are TRBV11-2 and TRBJ1-1, with D possibly being TRBD1 (5 bases). Germline lookup yields CDR1 SGHAT and CDR2 FQNNGV. Deletions cut 0 bases from V and 1 base from J, with 9 bases between. The CDR3 is 15 amino acids. The CDR3 is CASSLEGRENTEAFF. CDR3 in DNA: TGTGCCAGCAGCTTAGAAGGCAGGGAGAACACTGAAGCTTTCTTT.

This clone was seen a handful of times. This chain connects TRBV6-1 to TRBJ2-7, with 7 positions matching TRBD2. The V gene end was trimmed by 6 bases and the J gene end by 6 bases; junction bases not matched to a gene: 14. CDR3 size: 15 residues. CDR1 and CDR2 (germline): MNHNS, SASEGT. The CDR3 spells CASSRRREGIGEQYF. The CDR3, as DNA: TGTGCCAGCAGCCGGAGGAGGGAGGGGATTGGCGAGCAGTACTTC.

This clone was detected ten times or more. The J gene is TRBJ1-2, the V gene TRBV7-2; 7 bases line up with TRBD1. This CDR3 spans 14 amino acids. The V segment lost 1 base and the J segment 7 bases; nucleotides outside the gene matches: 6. The germline V gene encodes CDR1 SGHTA and CDR2 FQGNSA. The CDR3 bases are TGTGCCAGCAGCTTAGAGCGACAGGGAGGTGGCTACACCTTC. This codes for CASSLERQGGGYTF.

V gene TRBV5-1 combines with J gene TRBJ2-7; TRBD1 matches 8 bases. The J segment lost 3 bases and the V segment lost 0 bases, leaving 5 bases of the junction unmatched. CDR3 size: 15 residues. Germline V gene data show CDR1 as SGHRS and CDR2 as YFSETQ. In DNA, the CDR3 is TGCGCCAGCAGCTTGGGGACAGGGCTTAACTACGAGCAGTACTTC. Translated, it gives CASSLGTGLNYEQYF.

The chain combines TRBV28 with TRBJ1-2; 10 bases line up with TRBD1. The V segment lost 0 bases and the J segment 4 bases; nucleotides outside the gene matches: 5. CDR3 length: 16 residues. Germline CDR1 and CDR2: MDHEN and SYDVKM. For the CDR3, the DNA is TGTGCCAGCAGTTTATGGGGACAGGGGCTACGCTATGGCTACACCTTC. This codes for CASSLWGQGLRYGYTF.

The chain has TRBV20-1 and TRBJ1-1; D may be TRBD1 (5 bases). The CDR3 has 14 residues. The V gene lost 6 bases and the J gene lost 3 bases, with 17 bases spanning the gap. The germline V gene has CDR1 DFQATT and CDR2 SNEGSKA (reference sequence). Written as DNA, the CDR3 is TGCAGTGCGGCCCCCCCGGGACTCCACACTGAAGCTTTCTTT. Residues: CSAAPPGLHTEAFF.

Notes on this clone: No conserved phenylalanine or tryptophan ends this CDR3, so it is likely a read error. The rearrangement links TRBV15 to TRBJ1-4; tentatively, D is TRBD1 (6 bases). Germline loops: CDR1 LNHNV, CDR2 YYDKDF (reference sequence). The CDR3 length is 15 residues. V was clipped by 5 bases and J by 4 bases, with 14 bases between them. The DNA for the CDR3 is TGTGCCACCAGCCCTCGGGGCAGGGGTAATGAAAAACTGTTTATT. This translates into CATSPRGRGNEKLFI.

This chain uses TRBV5-1 with TRBJ2-6; maybe TRBD2 (6 bases). Germline values: CDR1 SGHRS, CDR2 YFSETQ. Trimming left V 1 base short and J 0 bases short, with 14 bases between. The CDR3 sequence is 18 residues long. The CDR3 DNA reads TGCGCCAGCAGCTTGTCCGGGGGAATTAGCTCTGGGGCCAACGTCCTGACTTTC. Amino acid sequence: CASSLSGGISSGANVLTF.

V usage is TRBV5-1 and J usage is TRBJ2-1; 11 bases are a match to TRBD2. V trimming: 7 bases; J trimming: 7 bases; junction bases outside the gene matches: 7. CDR1 is SGHRS, CDR2 YFSETQ, per germline. The CDR3 spans 14 residues. The CDR3 sequence: CASLTSGRLNEQFF. CDR3 sequence (DNA): TGCGCCAGCTTAACTAGCGGGAGATTGAATGAGCAGTTCTTC.

This clone was counted at least ten times. Compared with germline, one end of the junction differs, possibly owing to a read error. This CDR3 is also generated by other DNA sequences in the sample. This chain uses TRBV20-1 with TRBJ1-5; unclear D gene. This CDR3 has 15 residues. Germline V lookup: CDR1 DFQATT, CDR2 SNEGSKA (reference sequence). CDR3 coding DNA: TGCAGTGCTAGAGATCACCGGGGAAGCAATCAGCCCCAGCACTTT. Its protein product is CSARDHRGSNQPQHF.

This clone was seen a few times. This may arise from a read error, as a much more abundant clone is one base away. Other DNA sequences in the sample encode the same CDR3. The chain employs TRBV20-1 and TRBJ2-3; TRBD1 might be the D (6 bases). In germline, CDR1 is DFQATT, CDR2 SNEGSKA (reference sequence). V dropped 7 bases and J dropped 2 bases, with 10 bases sitting between them. The length of the CDR3 is 12 residues. The CDR3 here is CSGQAPTDTQYF. In DNA, the CDR3 is TGCAGTGGACAGGCCCCCACAGATACGCAGTATTTT.

This clone has only a few counts. It may be a read error: a sequence one base away is much more abundant. Distinct nucleotide sequences in the sample also encode this CDR3. J is TRBJ1-4 and V is TRBV28; the D gene is possibly TRBD1 (6 bases). Germline loops: CDR1 MDHEN, CDR2 SYDVKM. This CDR3 has 13 amino acids. DNA of the CDR3: TGTGCCAGCAGTCGGTACAGGGATGAAAAACTATTTTTT. Its protein is CASSRYRDEKLFF.

This clone was seen at least ten times. This chain uses TRBV6-2 or TRBV6-3 with TRBJ2-6; the match to TRBD2 covers 7 bases. The CDR3 consists of 17 residues. J was trimmed by 0 bases and V by 7 bases; bases with no gene match: 9. Germline loops: CDR1 MNHEY, CDR2 SVGEGT. In DNA form, the CDR3 reads TGTGCCAGCATCCATAGCGGGCGGGGCTCTGGGGCCAACGTCCTGACTTTC. Translating it yields CASIHSGRGSGANVLTF.

This clone was recorded many times. The V and J genes are TRBV28 and TRBJ1-2, with a tentative D call TRBD1 (5 bases). Trimming pared 6 bases from V and 4 bases from J, leaving 18 bases between. The CDR3 is made up of 15 amino acids. Germline CDR1 MDHEN, CDR2 SYDVKM. The DNA of the CDR3 is TGTGCCAGCAGCCTGGGATCGGGGGTGGTCTATGGCTACACCTTC. Its protein product is CASSLGSGVVYGYTF.

This clone was observed many times. The chain is built from TRBV5-6 and TRBJ2-1; the match to TRBD2 covers 11 bases. Germline lookup yields CDR1 SGHDT and CDR2 YYEEEE. V lost 4 bases and J lost 9; bases outside the gene matches: 12. The CDR3 totals 16 residues. CDR3 amino acids: CASSLLGVAGGPEQFF. Here the CDR3 DNA reads TGTGCCAGCAGCCTCCTCGGGGTAGCGGGAGGGCCTGAGCAGTTCTTC.